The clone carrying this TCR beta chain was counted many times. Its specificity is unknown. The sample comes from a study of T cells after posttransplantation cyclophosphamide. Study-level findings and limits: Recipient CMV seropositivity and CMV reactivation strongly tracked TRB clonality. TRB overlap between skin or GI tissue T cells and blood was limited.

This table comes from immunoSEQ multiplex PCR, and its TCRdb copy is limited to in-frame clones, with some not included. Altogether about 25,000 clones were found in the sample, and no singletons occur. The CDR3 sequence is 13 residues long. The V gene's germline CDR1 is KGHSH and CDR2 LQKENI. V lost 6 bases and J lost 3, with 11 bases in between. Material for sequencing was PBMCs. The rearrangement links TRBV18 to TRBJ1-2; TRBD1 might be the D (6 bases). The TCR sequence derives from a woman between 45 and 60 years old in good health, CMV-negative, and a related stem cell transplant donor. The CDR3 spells CASSPRTDYGYTF. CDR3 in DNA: TGTGCCAGCTCGCCCAGGACAGACTATGGCTACACCTTC.